The source of this TCR beta chain is a study of CD8 T cells in Susac syndrome. Sequencing of TCR beta was undertaken in CD8+ and CD4+ T cells derived from blood. Each multiple sclerosis control was a treatment-naive patient with relapsing-remitting disease that was either stable or active. FACS enriched CD8+ TEMRA cells, while bulk CD8+ and CD4+ were negatively isolated. With random hexamers, reverse transcription was performed on roughly 0.5 to 1 ug of RNA. TCR beta CDR3 was amplified by immunoSEQ multiplex PCR. This amplification extended across 54 Vbeta and 13 Jbeta segments. TCRdb processed the immunoSEQ multiplex PCR reads anew with MiXCR; each CDR3 protein has one entry. This sample yields 160,000 or so distinct CDR3 sequences, of which roughly 94% are seen a single time; over 0.09% belongs to the top ten. The CDR3 covers 14 residues. From germline, CDR1 is MNHEY and CDR2 SMNVEV (reference sequence). V lost 5 bases and J lost 4; bases outside the gene matches: 6.

The rearrangement joins TRBV27 to TRBJ1-1; 8 bases agree with TRBD1. The receptor was isolated from a human donor with multiple sclerosis. Material: CD4+ T cells from PBMCs. This CDR3 reads CASSMTGARTEAFF. For the CDR3, the DNA is TGTGCCAGCAGTATGACAGGGGCGCGCACTGAAGCTTTCTTT.